The entry below gives a single T cell receptor (beta chain) sequence along with its context. Antigen: not known. The sample comes from a study of T cells after yellow fever vaccination. As for the study in general: With SMART-Seq v4 Ultra Low Input, the fractions containing low cell numbers were prepared. General study findings and limits: Sorted repertoires could include abundant contaminating clonotypes from bulk cells.

5'RACE template switching added a universal primer site and UMIs to TCR cDNA. TCRdb used MiXCR to reprocess the 5' RACE reads, holding one entry per CDR3 protein. This table has just under 600,000 distinct CDR3 sequences, about 13% appearing once. V was clipped by 0 bases and J by 5 bases, with 4 bases between them. The CDR3 runs to 12 residues. CDR1 and CDR2 from the germline V gene are KGHSY and FQNENV. This material consisted of PBMCs, taken on the day of the yellow fever booster vaccination. The sequence derives from a man aged 30-40 years who received the YFV17D yellow fever vaccine. This sequence joins TRBV16 and TRBJ2-5; D remains ambiguous. The CDR3 spells CASSQSAETQYF. For the CDR3, the DNA is TGTGCCAGCAGCCAATCGGCGGAGACCCAGTACTTC.